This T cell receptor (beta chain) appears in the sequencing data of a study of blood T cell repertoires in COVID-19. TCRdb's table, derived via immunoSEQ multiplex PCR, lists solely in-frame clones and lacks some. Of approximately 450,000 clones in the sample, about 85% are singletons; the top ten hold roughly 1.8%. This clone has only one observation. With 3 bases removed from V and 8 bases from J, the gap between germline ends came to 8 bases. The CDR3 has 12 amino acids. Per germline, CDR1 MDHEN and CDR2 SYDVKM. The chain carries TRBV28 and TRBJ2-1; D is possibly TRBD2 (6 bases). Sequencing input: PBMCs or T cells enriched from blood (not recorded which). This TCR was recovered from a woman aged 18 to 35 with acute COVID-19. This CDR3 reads CASSLASDEQFF. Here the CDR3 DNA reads TGTGCCAGCAGTTTGGCTAGCGATGAGCAGTTCTTC.